A single sample gave rise to the 15 T cell receptor beta chains below, sequenced in a study of blood T cell repertoires in COVID-19. Only in-frame clones appear in the TCRdb table, and some are missing; sequencing was by immunoSEQ multiplex PCR. The data hold fewer than 250,000 clones, with over 80% observed a single time. Sequenced: PBMCs or T cells enriched from blood (not recorded which). These receptors came from a woman aged 40 to 50 who had recovered from COVID-19.

This clone is a singleton in its sample. The CDR3, as DNA: TGCGCCAGCAGCGGGACAGGGGGCACAGGCGAGCAGTACTTC. Translated, it gives CASSGTGGTGEQYF. The genes are TRBV5-1 and TRBJ2-7, with 12 bases that match TRBD1. CDR1 is SGHRS and CDR2 is YFSETQ in the germline V gene. The CDR3 runs 14 residues. Trimming at V came to 4 bases and at J to 6 bases, leaving 5 bases not matched to a gene.

The rearrangement uses TRBV7-9 and TRBJ2-1, with TRBD1 matching over 9 bases. J was trimmed by 7 bases and V by 5 bases; bases with no gene match: 6. Germline V gene sequence: CDR1 SEHNR, CDR2 FQNEAQ (reference sequence). The CDR3 extends over 14 amino acids. CDR3 residues: CASSKRTGENEQFF. DNA for the CDR3: TGTGCCAGCAGCAAAAGGACAGGGGAGAATGAGCAGTTCTTC.

The rearrangement uses TRBV3-1 (or the pseudogene TRBV3-2) and TRBJ2-1; no clear D gene. The CDR3 is 12 residues long. The V end lost 1 base, the J end lost 9 bases, and 7 bases lay between the germline ends. Germline values: CDR1 LGHDT, CDR2 YNNKEL (reference sequence). CDR3: CASSQGGGEQFF. Here the CDR3 DNA reads TGTGCCAGCAGCCAAGGAGGCGGTGAGCAGTTCTTC.

For the CDR3, the DNA is TGTGCCAGCAGTGTGGCACAGGCCCTCAATCAGCCCCAGCATTTT. Translated, it gives CASSVAQALNQPQHF. J is TRBJ1-5 and V is TRBV2; a possible D gene is TRBD1 (5 bases). The CDR3 spans 15 residues. The V end was cut by 4 bases, the J end by 3 bases, with 13 bases between. CDR1 and CDR2 from the germline V gene are SNHLY and FYNNEI.

The chain links TRBV5-1 to TRBJ2-3; D may be TRBD2 (6 bases). V lost 4 bases and J 2 bases, leaving 11 bases between the germline ends. Germline lookup yields CDR1 SGHRS and CDR2 YFSETQ. This CDR3 comprises 14 residues. The CDR3 sequence: CASSAGLSTDTQYF. In DNA, the CDR3 is TGCGCCAGCAGCGCGGGACTTTCCACAGATACGCAGTATTTT.

This clone showed up just a few times. The chain has TRBV19 and TRBJ1-6, with D possibly matching TRBD1 (5 bases). Germline CDR1 and CDR2: LNHDA and SQIVND (reference sequence). The V end was cut by 2 bases, the J end by 3 bases, with 20 bases between. The CDR3 consists of 19 residues. CDR3 residues: CASSIKGATPLNYNSPLHF. The CDR3, as DNA: TGTGCCAGTAGTATAAAAGGGGCCACACCACTTAACTATAATTCACCCCTCCACTTT.

As DNA, the CDR3 is TGCAGCGTTGGGGCAGTTGGTAACTATGGCTACACCTTC. Its translation is CSVGAVGNYGYTF. V usage is TRBV29-1 and J usage is TRBJ1-2; D is undetermined. The CDR3 length is 13 residues. Between the trimmed V and J ends, which lost 4 bases and 1 base, there was a span of 10 bases. Germline loops: CDR1 SQVTM, CDR2 ANQGSEA.

The chain employs TRBV5-1 and TRBJ2-7, with TRBD1 identical over 7 bases. The V gene end was trimmed by 3 bases and the J gene end by 0 bases; junction bases not matched to a gene: 6. The CDR3 has 15 residues. CDR1 is SGHRS, CDR2 YFSETQ, per germline. CDR3 protein: CASSSGQESSYEQYV. CDR3 DNA: TGCGCCAGCAGCTCCGGACAGGAAAGCTCCTACGAGCAGTACGTC.

The chain uses TRBV19 and TRBJ1-1, with no clear D. V was trimmed by 3 bases and J by 11 bases, leaving 13 bases between them. Germline V gives CDR1 LNHDA, CDR2 SQIVND (reference sequence). The length of the CDR3 is 12 residues. DNA for the CDR3: TGTGCCAGTAGTATTGACACCTATCGGGCTTTCTTT. Translation: CASSIDTYRAFF. The entire variable domain, with the rest obtained from reference TRBV19 and TRBJ1-1, is as follows: DGGITQSPKYLFRKEGQNVTLSCEQNLNHDAMYWYRQDPGQGLRLIYYSQIVNDFQKGDIAEGYSVSREKKESFPLTVTSAQKNPTAFYLCASSIDTYRAFFGQGTRLTVV.

Points on this clone: The sample has other DNA sequences that encode this CDR3 too. CDR3 in amino acids: CASSPGTGNYGYTF. The DNA of the CDR3 is TGTGCCAGCAGCCCCGGGACAGGGAACTATGGCTACACCTTC. V gene TRBV5-4 combines with J gene TRBJ1-2, with 9 bases identical to TRBD1. Germline-derived CDR1 and CDR2 are SGHNT and YYREEE (reference sequence). The V segment lost 4 bases and the J segment 2 bases; nucleotides outside the gene matches: 3. The CDR3 totals 14 residues.

This clone was picked up a small number of times. This chain joins TRBV27 and TRBJ2-2; 7 bases line up with TRBD1. The CDR3 runs to 15 residues. Germline CDR1 is MNHEY and CDR2 is SMNVEV (reference sequence). V lost 5 bases, J lost 1 base, and 4 bases stayed unmatched. The CDR3 DNA follows: TGTGCCAGCAGTGAGGGACAGATGAACACCGGGGAGCTGTTTTTT. This encodes CASSEGQMNTGELFF.

The sample holds a few counts of this clone. This CDR3 reads CASSLVAGVRTEAFF. CDR3 in DNA: TGCGCCAGCAGCTTGGTGGCGGGGGTGAGGACTGAAGCTTTCTTT. This chain connects TRBV5-1 to TRBJ1-1; D is perhaps TRBD1 (5 bases). The germline CDR1 and CDR2 sequences are SGHRS and YFSETQ. V was cut by 0 bases and J by 5 bases, with 14 bases left in between. The CDR3 runs to 15 residues.

This clone was detected a few times. The V gene is TRBV28, the J gene TRBJ2-7, with D possibly being TRBD2 (7 bases). The length of the CDR3 is 14 residues. CDR1 MDHEN and CDR2 SYDVKM come from the germline V gene. The V end lost 7 bases, the J end lost 3 bases, and 16 bases lay between the germline ends. CDR3 in amino acids: CASTVGGADYEQYV. The CDR3, as DNA: TGTGCCAGCACCGTAGGGGGGGCGGACTACGAGCAGTACGTC.

The CDR3 nucleotides are TGTGCCAGCTCACCGACTGCCTCAGAAGCTTTCTTT. Translation gives CASSPTASEAFF. The chain is built from TRBV18 and TRBJ1-1, with no clear D. In germline, CDR1 is KGHSH, CDR2 LQKENI. The CDR3 consists of 12 residues. With 3 bases removed from V and 8 bases from J, the gap between germline ends came to 10 bases. Together with reference TRBV18 and TRBJ1-1, the CDR3 gives the full variable domain: NAGVMQNPRHLVRRRGQEARLRCSPMKGHSHVYWYRQLPEEGLKFMVYLQKENIIDESGMPKERFSAEFPKEGPSILRIQQVVRGDSAAYFCASSPTASEAFFGQGTRLTVV.

Only one count was recorded for this clone. The rearrangement uses TRBV4-1 and TRBJ1-4; the match to TRBD1 covers 7 bases. V shed 0 bases and J 7 bases; nucleotides not matched to a gene: 8. The CDR3 runs 16 residues. Germline-derived CDR1 and CDR2 are MGHRA and YSYEKL. Here the CDR3 reads CASSQDLQGVREKLFF. The CDR3 DNA is TGCGCCAGCAGCCAAGATCTCCAGGGGGTGCGTGAAAAACTGTTTTTT.